The 11 T cell receptor beta chains listed next were all sequenced from one sample in a study of Ad26.COV2.S vaccination and SARS-CoV-2 variants. The treatment here: roughly 18 received Ad26.COV2.S at low or high dose, single or two shots; about 5 received placebo; per-sample allocation not given. Day 63 after the first injection of vaccine or placebo was the sampling time. Some clones are missing from TCRdb's copy, which holds only in-frame ones; the method was immunoSEQ multiplex PCR. The sample lists roughly 410,000 clones, roughly 85% occurring once. The starting material was peripheral blood, obtained in a trial of Ad26.COV2.S vaccine versus placebo. These receptor sequences come from a person aged 18-65 years who received the Ad26.COV2.S COVID-19 vaccine or a placebo.

This sequence joins TRBV3-1 (or the pseudogene TRBV3-2) and TRBJ1-2; 8 nucleotides match TRBD1. The J segment lost 4 bases and the V segment lost 1 base, leaving 2 bases of the junction unmatched. Germline V gene lookup returns CDR1 LGHDT and CDR2 YNNKEL (reference sequence). CDR3 length: 14 residues. CDR3 sequence reads: CASSQADRGYGYTF. In nucleotides, the CDR3 is TGTGCCAGCAGCCAAGCCGACAGGGGCTATGGCTACACCTTC.

The rearrangement uses TRBV9 and TRBJ1-1, with 8 nucleotides matching TRBD1. There are 15 residues in the CDR3. V dropped 4 bases and J dropped 3; count of bases not matched to a gene: 8. Germline V gene data show CDR1 as SGDLS and CDR2 as YYNGEE. CDR3 protein: CASSSTGQVDTEAFF. DNA of the CDR3: TGTGCCAGCAGCTCAACGGGACAGGTGGACACTGAAGCTTTCTTT.

The sample holds a few counts of this clone. The rearrangement joins TRBV3-1 (or the pseudogene TRBV3-2) to TRBJ1-3; no definite D call. This CDR3 spans 16 amino acids. V lost 1 base and J lost 0, with 10 bases in between. The germline gives CDR1 LGHDT, CDR2 YNNKEL (reference sequence). The CDR3 here is CASSQGIPGSGNTIYF. Written as DNA, the CDR3 is TGTGCCAGCAGCCAAGGCATTCCAGGCTCTGGAAACACCATATATTTT.

This clone was observed once. This chain joins TRBV7-8 and TRBJ1-1, with D possibly being TRBD1 (5 bases). CDR3 length: 12 residues. CDR1 SGHVS and CDR2 FQNEAQ come from the germline V gene. The V end lost 5 bases, the J end lost 11 bases, and 15 bases lay between the germline ends. CDR3 region: CASSLQGMDAFF. CDR3 nucleotide sequence: TGTGCCAGCAGCCTCCAGGGAATGGATGCTTTCTTT.

This clone was seen more than once but under ten times. The V gene is TRBV18, the J gene TRBJ1-3; 8 bases align to TRBD1. The CDR3 has 16 residues. V lost 6 bases to trimming and J lost 0 bases; unmatched junction nucleotides: 7. CDR1 KGHSH and CDR2 LQKENI come from the germline V gene. The CDR3 here is CASSRGQVDSGNTIYF. DNA of the CDR3: TGTGCCAGCTCCCGGGGACAGGTTGACTCTGGAAACACCATATATTTT.

The chain couples TRBV11-2 to TRBJ2-7; perhaps TRBD2 as D (6 bases). The V end lost 4 bases, the J end lost 7 bases, and 14 bases lay between the germline ends. The V gene's germline CDR1 is SGHAT and CDR2 FQNNGV. The CDR3 covers 13 residues. The CDR3 DNA reads TGTGCCAGCAGCTCGGAGGGCCGGAGAGAGCAGTACTTC. Its translation is CASSSEGRREQYF.

Of note for this clone: It is unclear where the CDR3 begins or ends on the DNA, so no DNA is shown, and the CDR3 is as TCRdb lists it. The V gene is TRBV21-1, the J gene TRBJ1-2. TRBV21-1 is assigned pseudogene status. A total of 14 residues make up the CDR3, ends included. The CDR3 loop is CASSTWGGGNGYTF.

The V gene is TRBV18, the J gene TRBJ1-2; the match to TRBD1 covers 7 bases. The CDR3 is 12 residues long. The germline CDR1 and CDR2 sequences are KGHSH and LQKENI. V lost 11 bases, J lost 4 bases, and 7 bases stayed unmatched. The CDR3 is CAGGTDGYGYTF. CDR3 in DNA: TGTGCCGGTGGGACAGATGGCTATGGCTACACCTTC.

This rearrangement joins TRBV5-1 to TRBJ2-7; D is perhaps TRBD1 (6 bases). Germline V gives CDR1 SGHRS, CDR2 YFSETQ. Trimming took off 2 bases at V and 6 bases at J, with 9 bases between the two ends. The CDR3 sequence is 12 residues long. Here the CDR3 reads CASSLSGVEQYF. Here the CDR3 DNA reads TGCGCCAGCAGCTTATCAGGGGTCGAGCAGTACTTC.

The J gene is TRBJ1-5, the V gene TRBV6-2 or TRBV6-3, with a possible D match to TRBD1 (5 bases). Germline assignment: CDR1 MNHEY and CDR2 SVGEGT. The ends were cut back, 5 bases at V and 2 bases at J, with 16 bases in the middle. The CDR3 sequence is 16 residues long. The CDR3 sequence is CASSPDRGMGNQPQHF. CDR3 bases: TGTGCCAGCAGTCCCGATCGGGGGATGGGCAATCAGCCCCAGCATTTT.

V is TRBV12-5 and J is TRBJ1-5; no definite D call. CDR3 size: 12 residues. Germline-derived CDR1 and CDR2 are LGHNT and FRNRAP. V was trimmed by 5 bases and J by 5 bases, leaving 7 bases between them. CDR3 DNA sequence: TGTGCTAGTGGTATCACCGATCAGCCCCAGCATTTT. This encodes CASGITDQPQHF.